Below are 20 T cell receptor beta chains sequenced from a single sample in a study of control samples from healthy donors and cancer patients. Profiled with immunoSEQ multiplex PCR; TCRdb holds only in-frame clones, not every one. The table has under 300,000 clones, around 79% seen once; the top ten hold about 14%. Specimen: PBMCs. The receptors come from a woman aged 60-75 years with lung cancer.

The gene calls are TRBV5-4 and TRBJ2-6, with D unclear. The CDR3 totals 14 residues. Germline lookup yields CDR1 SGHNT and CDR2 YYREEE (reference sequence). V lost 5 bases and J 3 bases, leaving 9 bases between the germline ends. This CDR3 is CASSRLIGANVLTF. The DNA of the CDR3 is TGTGCCAGCAGTCGTCTGATTGGGGCCAACGTCCTGACTTTC.

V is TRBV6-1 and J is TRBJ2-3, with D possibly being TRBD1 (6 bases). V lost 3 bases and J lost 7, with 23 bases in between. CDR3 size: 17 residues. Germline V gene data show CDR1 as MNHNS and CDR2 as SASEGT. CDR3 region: CASSEFTGPTHRYTQYF. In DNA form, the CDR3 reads TGTGCCAGCAGTGAGTTCACAGGGCCCACGCATAGGTATACGCAGTATTTT.

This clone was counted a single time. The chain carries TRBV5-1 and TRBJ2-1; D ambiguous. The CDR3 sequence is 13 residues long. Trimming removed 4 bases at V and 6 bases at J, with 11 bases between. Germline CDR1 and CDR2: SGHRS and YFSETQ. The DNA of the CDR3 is TGCGCCAGCAGCAACGGGCCTAGCAATGAGCAGTTCTTC. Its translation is CASSNGPSNEQFF. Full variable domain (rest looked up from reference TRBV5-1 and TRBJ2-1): KAGVTQTPRYLIKTRGQQVTLSCSPISGHRSVSWYQQTPGQGLQFLFEYFSETQRNKGNFPGRFSGRQFSNSRSEMNVSTLELGDSALYLCASSNGPSNEQFFGPGTRLTVL.

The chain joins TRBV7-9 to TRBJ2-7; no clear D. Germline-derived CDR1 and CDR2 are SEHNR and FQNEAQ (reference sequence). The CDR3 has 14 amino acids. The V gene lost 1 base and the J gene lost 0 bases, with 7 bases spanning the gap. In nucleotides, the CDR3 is TGTGCCAGCAGCTTAGTAGGGCCCTCCTACGAGCAGTACTTC. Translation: CASSLVGPSYEQYF. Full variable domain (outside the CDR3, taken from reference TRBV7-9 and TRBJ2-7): DTGVSQNPRHKITKRGQNVTFRCDPISEHNRLYWYRQTLGQGPEFLTYFQNEAQLEKSRLLSDRFSAERPKGSFSTLEIQRTEQGDSAMYLCASSLVGPSYEQYFGPGTRLTVT.

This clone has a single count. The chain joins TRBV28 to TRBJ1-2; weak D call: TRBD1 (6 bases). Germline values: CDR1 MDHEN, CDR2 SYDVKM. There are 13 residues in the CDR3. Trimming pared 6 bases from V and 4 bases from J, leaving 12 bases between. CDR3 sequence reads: CASSSGTPYGYTF. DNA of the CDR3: TGTGCCAGCAGCTCCGGGACACCCTATGGCTACACCTTC.

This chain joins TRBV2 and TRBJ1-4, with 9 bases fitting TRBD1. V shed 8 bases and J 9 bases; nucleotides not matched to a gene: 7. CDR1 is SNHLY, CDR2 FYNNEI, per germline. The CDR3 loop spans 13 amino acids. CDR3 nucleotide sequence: TGTGCCAGCGGACCGGGACAGGGACAAAAACTGTTTTTT. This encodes CASGPGQGQKLFF.

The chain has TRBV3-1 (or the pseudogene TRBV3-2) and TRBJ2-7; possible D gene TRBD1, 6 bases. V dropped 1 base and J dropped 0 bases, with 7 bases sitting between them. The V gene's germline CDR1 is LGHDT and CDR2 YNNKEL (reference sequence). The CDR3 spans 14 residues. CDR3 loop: CASSQGQDSYEQYF. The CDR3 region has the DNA TGTGCCAGCAGCCAAGGACAGGACTCCTACGAGCAGTACTTC.

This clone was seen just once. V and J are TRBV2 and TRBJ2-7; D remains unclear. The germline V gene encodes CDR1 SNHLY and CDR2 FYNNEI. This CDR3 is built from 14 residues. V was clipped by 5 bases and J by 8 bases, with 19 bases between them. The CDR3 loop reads CASSFDTRGVQQYF. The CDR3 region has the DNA TGTGCCAGCAGTTTCGACACCAGAGGTGTGCAGCAGTACTTC.

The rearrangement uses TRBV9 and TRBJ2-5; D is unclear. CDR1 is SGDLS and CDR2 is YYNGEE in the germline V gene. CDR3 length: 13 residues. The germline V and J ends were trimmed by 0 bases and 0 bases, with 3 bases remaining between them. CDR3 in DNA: TGTGCCAGCAGCGTAGCACACCAAGAGACCCAGTACTTC. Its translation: CASSVAHQETQYF.

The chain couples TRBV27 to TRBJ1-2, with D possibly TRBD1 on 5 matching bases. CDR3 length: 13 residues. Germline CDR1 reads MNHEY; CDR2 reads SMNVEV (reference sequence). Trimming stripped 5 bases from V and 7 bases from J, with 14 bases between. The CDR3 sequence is CASSQAQGVGYTF. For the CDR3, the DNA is TGTGCCAGCAGTCAGGCGCAGGGAGTTGGCTACACCTTC.

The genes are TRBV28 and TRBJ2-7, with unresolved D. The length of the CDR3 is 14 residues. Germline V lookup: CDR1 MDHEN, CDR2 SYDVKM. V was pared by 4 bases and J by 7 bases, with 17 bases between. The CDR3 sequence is CASSSDMGLGEQYF. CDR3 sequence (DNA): TGTGCCAGCAGTTCCGACATGGGTCTCGGAGAGCAGTACTTC. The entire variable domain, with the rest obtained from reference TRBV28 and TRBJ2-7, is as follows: DVKVTQSSRYLVKRTGEKVFLECVQDMDHENMFWYRQDPGLGLRLIYFSYDVKMKEKGDIPEGYSVSREKKERFSLILESASTNQTSMYLCASSSDMGLGEQYFGPGTRLTVT.

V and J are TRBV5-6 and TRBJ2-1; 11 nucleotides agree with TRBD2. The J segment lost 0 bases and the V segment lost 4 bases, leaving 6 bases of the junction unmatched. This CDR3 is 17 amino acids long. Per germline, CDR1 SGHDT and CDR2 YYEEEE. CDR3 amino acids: CASSRVTSGDSYNEQFF. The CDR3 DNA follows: TGTGCCAGCAGCCGGGTGACTAGCGGGGACTCCTACAATGAGCAGTTCTTC.

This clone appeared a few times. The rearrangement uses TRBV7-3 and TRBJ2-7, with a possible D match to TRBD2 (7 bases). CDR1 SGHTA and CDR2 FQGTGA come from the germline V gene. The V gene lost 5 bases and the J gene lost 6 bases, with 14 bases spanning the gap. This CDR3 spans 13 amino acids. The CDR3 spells CASSQGRGREQYF. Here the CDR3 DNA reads TGTGCCAGCAGCCAAGGGCGGGGGCGCGAGCAGTACTTC.

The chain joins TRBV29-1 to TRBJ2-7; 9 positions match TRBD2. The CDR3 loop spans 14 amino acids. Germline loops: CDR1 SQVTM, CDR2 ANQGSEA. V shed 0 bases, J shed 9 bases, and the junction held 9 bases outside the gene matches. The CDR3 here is CSVEDQLAGSVQYF. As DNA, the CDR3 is TGCAGCGTTGAAGATCAACTAGCGGGTTCCGTGCAGTACTTC.

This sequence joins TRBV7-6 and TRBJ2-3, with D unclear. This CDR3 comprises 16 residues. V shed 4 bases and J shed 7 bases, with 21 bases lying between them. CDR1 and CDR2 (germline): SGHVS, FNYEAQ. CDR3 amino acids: CASSSHPKGADNTQYF. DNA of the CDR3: TGTGCCAGCAGCTCCCACCCGAAAGGTGCTGACAATACGCAGTATTTT.

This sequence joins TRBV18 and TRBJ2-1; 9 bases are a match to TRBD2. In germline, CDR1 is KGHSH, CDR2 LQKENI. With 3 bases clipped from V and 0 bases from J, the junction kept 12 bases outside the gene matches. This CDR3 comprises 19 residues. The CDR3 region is CASSPLTGNSGSSYNEQFF. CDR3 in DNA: TGTGCCAGCTCACCGTTAACAGGGAATAGCGGGAGCTCCTACAATGAGCAGTTCTTC.

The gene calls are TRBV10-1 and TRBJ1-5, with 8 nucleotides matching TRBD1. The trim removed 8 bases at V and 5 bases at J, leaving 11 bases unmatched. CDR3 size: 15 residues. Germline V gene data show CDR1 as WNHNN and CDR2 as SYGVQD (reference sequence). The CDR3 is CASPRTGNPYQPQHF. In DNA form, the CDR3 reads TGCGCCAGCCCAAGGACAGGGAACCCCTATCAGCCCCAGCATTTT.

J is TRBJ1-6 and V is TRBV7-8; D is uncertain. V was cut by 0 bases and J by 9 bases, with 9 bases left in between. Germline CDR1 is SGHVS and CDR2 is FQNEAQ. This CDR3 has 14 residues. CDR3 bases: TGTGCCAGCAGCTTAGCACAAATGCGTTCACCCCTCCACTTT. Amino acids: CASSLAQMRSPLHF.

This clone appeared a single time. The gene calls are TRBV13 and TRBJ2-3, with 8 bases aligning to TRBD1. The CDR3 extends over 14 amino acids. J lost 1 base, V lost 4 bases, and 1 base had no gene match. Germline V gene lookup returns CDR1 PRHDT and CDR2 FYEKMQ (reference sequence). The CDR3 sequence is CASSSGQGTDTQYF. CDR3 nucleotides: TGTGCCAGCAGCTCGGGACAGGGCACAGATACGCAGTATTTT. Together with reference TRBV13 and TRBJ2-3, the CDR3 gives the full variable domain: AAGVIQSPRHLIKEKRETATLKCYPIPRHDTVYWYQQGPGQDPQFLISFYEKMQSDKGSIPDRFSAQQFSDYHSELNMSSLELGDSALYFCASSSGQGTDTQYFGPGTRLTVL.

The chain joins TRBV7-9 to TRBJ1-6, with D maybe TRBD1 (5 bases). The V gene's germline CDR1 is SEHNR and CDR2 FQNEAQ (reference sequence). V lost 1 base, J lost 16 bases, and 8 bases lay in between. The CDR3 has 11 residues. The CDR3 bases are TGTGCCAGCAGCTTAGGGGGGTCACTCCACTTT. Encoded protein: CASSLGGSLHF.